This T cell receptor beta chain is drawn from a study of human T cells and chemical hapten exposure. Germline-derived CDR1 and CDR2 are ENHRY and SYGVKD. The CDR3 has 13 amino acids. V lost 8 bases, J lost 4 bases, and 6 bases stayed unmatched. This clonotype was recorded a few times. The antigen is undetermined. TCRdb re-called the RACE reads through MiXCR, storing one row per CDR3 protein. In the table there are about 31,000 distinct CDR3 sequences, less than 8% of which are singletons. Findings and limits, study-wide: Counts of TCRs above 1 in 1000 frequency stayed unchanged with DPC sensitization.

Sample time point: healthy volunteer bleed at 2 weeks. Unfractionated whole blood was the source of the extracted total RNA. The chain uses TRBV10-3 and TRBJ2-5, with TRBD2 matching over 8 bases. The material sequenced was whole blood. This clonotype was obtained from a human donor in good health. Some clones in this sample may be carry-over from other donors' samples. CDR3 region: CAIGREGVETQYF. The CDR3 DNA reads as TGTGCCATCGGCCGGGAGGGGGTAGAGACCCAGTACTTC.